This T cell receptor beta chain emerged from a study of PD-1 blockade in classical Hodgkin lymphoma. Assay: immunoSEQ multiplex PCR; the TCRdb copy retains only in-frame clones and omits some. The table lists approximately 15,000 clones, about 83% of them singletons, with more than 25% in the top ten. A note on this clone: Its antigen remains unidentified.

Germline-derived CDR1 and CDR2 are SGHRS and YFSETQ. V was clipped by 4 bases and J by 5 bases; unmatched bases: 3. There are 14 residues in the CDR3. Study-wide results and caveats: Newly diagnosed patients and complete responders had comparable diversity at baseline. TCR diversity in CD4+, not CD8+, cells rose significantly by C4D1. Repertoires differed for reasons still undefined, possibly disease activity or prior therapy. Baseline TCR diversity was reportedly lower in newly diagnosed patients than healthy donors.

Relapse after autologous stem cell transplantation occurred in every patient, and brentuximab vedotin exposure varied. This TCR was sampled from a human donor with classical Hodgkin lymphoma. The sequencing here drew on peripheral blood mononuclear cells (PBMCs), taken at baseline. The V gene is TRBV5-1, the J gene TRBJ1-4; TRBD1 matches at 9 bases. CDR3 nucleotides: TGCGCCAGCAGCCCCGGGACAGGGAATGAAAAACTGTTTTTT. Translated: CASSPGTGNEKLFF.